This TCR beta chain was retrieved from a study of T-cell reconstitution after alpha-beta-depleted transplantation in children. TCRbeta library preparation incorporated unique molecular identifiers. Using its own MiXCR run on the PCR reads, TCRdb lists one record per CDR3 protein. The table has a few hundred thousand distinct CDR3 sequences, about 9.3% seen once; the top ten hold less than 2.5%. This clonotype was picked up many times. The V and J ends lost 2 bases and 4 bases respectively, with 6 bases between them. The CDR3 sequence is 14 residues long. Germline CDR1 reads SGHTA; CDR2 reads FQGNSA. This TCR was sampled from a human donor who donated a stem cell graft to a child with acute lymphoblastic leukemia. V gene TRBV7-2 combines with J gene TRBJ2-6; D is ambiguous. This material consisted of PBMCs from the stem cell graft donor, taken from the stem cell graft. In DNA form, the CDR3 reads TGTGCCAGCAGCTTATGGTCCGGGGCCAACGTCCTGACTTTC. It yields the protein CASSLWSGANVLTF.